The present T cell receptor beta chain was sequenced within a study of cytomegalovirus exposure and HLA in healthy donors. Study-level results: The listing of 150 or so TCR beta chains classed them as cytomegalovirus-associated. While the bulk of TCR sequences proved rare, some public TCRs turned up in many donors.

CDR3 size: 13 residues. The V segment lost 5 bases and the J segment 1 base; nucleotides outside the gene matches: 4. Germline CDR1 reads GTSNPN; CDR2 reads SVGIG (reference sequence). Sequencing was performed with immunoSEQ multiplex PCR; in TCRdb, only in-frame clones are kept and a portion is missing. The table shows a few hundred thousand clones, with over 80% occurring only once. Remarks on this clone: Its specificity is unknown.

J is TRBJ2-7 and V is TRBV30, with TRBD1 matching 8 bases. Material for sequencing was PBMCs. This receptor was taken from a woman aged 25 to 39 in good health and CMV-seropositive. The CDR3 DNA sequence: TGTGCCTGGTATACAGGGGGTTCCTACGAGCAGTACTTC. As protein: CAWYTGGSYEQYF.